This entry describes one T cell receptor beta chain. Its antigen remains undetermined. The input lacks base qualities; no much larger clone sits a single base away. The sample is drawn from a study of post-analysis software for immune sequencing data (dated by TCRdb to the mid-2010s). In terms of the full investigation: The recorded disease courses included relapsing-remitting, secondary progressive and progressive-relapsing multiple sclerosis, and some patients had no subtype annotation. The patient repertoires were compared against about a dozen previously published healthy control repertoires obtained from donors aged 6 to 25 years. A subset of samples was prepared in parallel using single-end sample barcoding, then pooled and co-amplified after Illumina adapter ligation.

To demonstrate the VDJtools post-analysis software, TCR beta repertoires were profiled from the peripheral blood of roughly 14 young patients with multiple sclerosis. The patients with multiple sclerosis were children and adolescents between roughly 6 and 15 years of age. Study-wide conclusions, independent of this receptor: Significantly higher frequencies in patients than in controls were found for about 5 TRBV segments, including TRBV5-6, TRBV5-1 and TRBV20-1. The multiple sclerosis patient group was slightly younger than the control group. Strong co-clustering of samples prepared in the same batch was shown by direct clustering with F measure, prompting a batch-effect correction. Normalized Chao1 diversity was significantly lower in multiple sclerosis patients than controls, suggesting substantial peripheral T-cell clonal expansion.

Including cysteine and phenylalanine, the CDR3 has 14 amino acids. The entry retains the CDR3 DNA only, 42 bases that are in frame from base 1. From V the trimming removes 6 bases and from J it removes 2 bases, while the gene matches leave 5 bases of the junction unaccounted for. The germline V gene yields MNHEY for CDR1 and SVGAGI for CDR2. Libraries were built with PCR. Instrument used: Illumina HiSeq 2500. Unique molecular identifiers were incorporated into TCR beta cDNA libraries to reduce PCR and sequencing biases. Some 500,000 cDNA molecules were obtained per 1 to 10 million input T cells, so each molecule approximated one T cell. The patient libraries were prepared and sequenced with the same protocol used for the earlier healthy control dataset. Within a given batch, samples were prepared together, multiplexed and sequenced on the same HiSeq lane. In the original analysis: Raw barcoded reads were processed with MIGEC, and single-read molecular identifier groups were discarded before consensus assembly and CDR3 extraction. Clonotype tables were post-analysed with VDJtools, and diversity was normalized by down-sampling all datasets to the smallest sample size. In repertoire overlap clustering, CDR3 amino acid sequences, but not nucleotide sequences, were matched to correct batch-related cross-sample contamination. TCRdb reanalyzed the raw reads on its own, using fastp at Q25 for trimming and MiXCR for clone calling, and kept in-frame beta chains. Rows merge per CDR3 protein into single entries with the most common DNA and genes. What appears here as the V and J calls and clone size reflects TCRdb's work, not the paper's. The sample has roughly 540,000 distinct CDR3 sequences on record, roughly 34% of them singletons. The ten largest make up roughly 6% of the sample.

This chain joins TRBV6-5 to TRBJ1-2, with 8 middle bases fitting TRBD1. The sample was blood. The sequence was obtained from a girl aged 2-17 years with multiple sclerosis. CDR3 region: CASRGTGQNYGYTF. The sequence in DNA is TGTGCCAGCAGAGGGACAGGCCAGAACTATGGCTACACCTTC.